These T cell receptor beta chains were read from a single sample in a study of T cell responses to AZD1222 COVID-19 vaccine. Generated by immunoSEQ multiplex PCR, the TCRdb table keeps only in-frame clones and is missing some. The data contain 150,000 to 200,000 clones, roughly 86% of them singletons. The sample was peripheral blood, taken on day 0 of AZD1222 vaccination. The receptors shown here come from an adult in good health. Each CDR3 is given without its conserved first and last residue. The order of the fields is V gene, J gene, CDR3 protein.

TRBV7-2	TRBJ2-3	ASSLAGQGADTQY
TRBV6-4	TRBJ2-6	ASSDSTGGSGANVLT
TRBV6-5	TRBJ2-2	ASSLDRANTGELF
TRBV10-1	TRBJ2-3	ASRLAGGIKDTQY
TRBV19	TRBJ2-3	AISSGSSTDTQY
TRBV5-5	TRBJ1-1	ASRRPGQGATGNTEAF
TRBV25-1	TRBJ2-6	ASSDLFVPAGANVLT
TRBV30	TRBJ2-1	AWSAPRGAAYNEQF
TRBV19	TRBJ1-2	ASSRGQGYGYT
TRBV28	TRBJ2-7	ASSLLPGQAADEQY
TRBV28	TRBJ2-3	ASRLPGLVSTDTQY
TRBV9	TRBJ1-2	ASSGHDTGDGYT
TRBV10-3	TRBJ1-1	AIKTTSMNTEAF
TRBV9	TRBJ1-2	ASGSPTGGGYGYT
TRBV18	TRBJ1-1	ASSAGQGNSEAF
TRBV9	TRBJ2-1	ASSVGEYNEQF
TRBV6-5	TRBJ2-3	ASSSPGTDTQY
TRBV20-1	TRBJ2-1	SASWNNEQF
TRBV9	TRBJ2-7	ASSPGAGGRYEQY
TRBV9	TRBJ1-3	ASSVTGLSGNTIY
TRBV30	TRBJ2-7	AWSVQEIPGEQY
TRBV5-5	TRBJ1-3	ASSLLGDLHSGNTIY
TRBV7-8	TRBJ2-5	ASSPRGETQY
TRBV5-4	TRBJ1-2	ASSLEQRDLGYT
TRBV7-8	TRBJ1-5	ASSLVGGNDQPQH
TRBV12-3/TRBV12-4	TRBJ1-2	ASSFYRLTGYT
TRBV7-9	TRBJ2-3	ASSQPVGTDTQY
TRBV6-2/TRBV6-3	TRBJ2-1	ASSPESSSGRASLYNEQF
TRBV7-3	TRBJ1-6	ASSPGGAGNSPLH
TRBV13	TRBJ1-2	ASSRGDGLANYGYT
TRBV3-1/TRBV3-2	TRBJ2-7	ASSQDYSSYEQY
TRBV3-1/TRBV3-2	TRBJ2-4	ASSQVPSGGSGNIQY
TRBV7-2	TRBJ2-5	ASSYLGIWLETQY
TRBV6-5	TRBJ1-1	ASSLGHTEAF
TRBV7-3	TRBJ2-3	ASSREGLTDTQY
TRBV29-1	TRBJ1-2	SVEDLSSGALSGYT
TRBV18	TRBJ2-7	ASSPATGLDEQY
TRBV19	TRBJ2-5	ASSIGTRIQETQY
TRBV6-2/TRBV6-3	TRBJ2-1	ASSHTSGGDL
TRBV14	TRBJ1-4	ASSQLAGEGEKLF
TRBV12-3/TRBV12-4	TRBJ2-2	ASSFVGGELF
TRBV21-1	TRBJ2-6	ASSKVGGAGANVLT
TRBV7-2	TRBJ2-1	ASSLLYEQF
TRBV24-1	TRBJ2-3	ATSDLRWGDTQY
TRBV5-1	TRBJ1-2	ASSQPGQGFVGYT
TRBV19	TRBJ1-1	ASLGLVERTEAF
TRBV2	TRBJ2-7	ASRPGLAGYEQY